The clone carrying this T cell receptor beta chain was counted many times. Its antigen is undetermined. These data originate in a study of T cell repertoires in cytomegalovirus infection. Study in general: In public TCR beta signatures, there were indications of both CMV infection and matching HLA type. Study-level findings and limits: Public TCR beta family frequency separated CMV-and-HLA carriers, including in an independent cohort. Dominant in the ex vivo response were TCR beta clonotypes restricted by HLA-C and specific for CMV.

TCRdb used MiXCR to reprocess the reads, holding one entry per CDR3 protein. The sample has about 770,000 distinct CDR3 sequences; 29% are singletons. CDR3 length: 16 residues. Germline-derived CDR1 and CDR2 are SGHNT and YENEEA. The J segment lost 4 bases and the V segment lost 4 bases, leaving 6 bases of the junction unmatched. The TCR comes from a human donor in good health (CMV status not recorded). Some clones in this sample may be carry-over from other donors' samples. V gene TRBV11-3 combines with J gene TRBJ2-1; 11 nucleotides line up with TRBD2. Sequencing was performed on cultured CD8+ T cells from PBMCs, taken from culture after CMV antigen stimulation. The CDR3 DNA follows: TGTGCCAGCAGCTCCGGGACTAGCGGAACATACAATGAGCAGTTCTTC. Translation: CASSSGTSGTYNEQFF.